This T cell receptor (beta chain) is from a study of shared clonotypes between healthy human individuals. On the study more broadly: A few men and two women, aged 18 to 49, were donors.

Study-level results: Clonotypes that were shared across four donors made up roughly 5% of naive CD4 clonotypes.

Regarding this clone: No antigen is known for it.

Produced via immunoSEQ multiplex PCR; TCRdb's table is partial and in-frame only. Of under 700,000 clones listed, approximately 95% are singletons. CD45RO-negative cells were positively selected for CCR7, leaving out terminally differentiated effector memory CD45RA+ cells. Donors included only healthy HIV-negative adults lacking recent acute infections or vaccinations. Nashville, Tennessee was home to all donors, each a Caucasian adult. Sequencing was carried out using naive CD8+ T cells sorted from blood. The source of this sequence is a woman aged 25 to 45 in good health.

CDR3 coding DNA: TGTGCCAGCAGCTTCGGACTAGCTCCCGATACGCAGTATTTT. It encodes CASSFGLAPDTQYF. The gene calls are TRBV11-2 and TRBJ2-3; 8 nucleotides agree with TRBD2. The CDR3 totals 14 residues. Trimming took 3 bases from V and 6 from J; bases not matched to a gene: 5. CDR1 SGHAT and CDR2 FQNNGV come from the germline V gene.